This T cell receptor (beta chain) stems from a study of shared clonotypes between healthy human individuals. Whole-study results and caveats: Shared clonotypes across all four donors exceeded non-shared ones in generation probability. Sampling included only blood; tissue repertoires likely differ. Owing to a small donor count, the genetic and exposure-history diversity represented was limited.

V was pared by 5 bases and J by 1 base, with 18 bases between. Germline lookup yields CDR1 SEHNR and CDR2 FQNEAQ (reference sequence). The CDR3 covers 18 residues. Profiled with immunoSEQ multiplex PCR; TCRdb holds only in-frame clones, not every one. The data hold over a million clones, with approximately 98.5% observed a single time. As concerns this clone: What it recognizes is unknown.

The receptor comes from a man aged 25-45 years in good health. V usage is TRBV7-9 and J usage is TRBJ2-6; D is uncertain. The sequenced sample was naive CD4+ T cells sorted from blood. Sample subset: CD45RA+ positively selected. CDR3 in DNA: TGTGCCAGCAGCGCTCGGACCGCGGCCCTTTCTGGGGCCAACGTCCTGACTTTC. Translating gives CASSARTAALSGANVLTF.